Shown below are 10 T cell receptor beta chains from a single sample sequenced in a study of early T cells in non-severe SARS-CoV-2 infection. TCRdb itself ran the 5' RACE reads through MiXCR, one entry per CDR3 protein. Of about 60,000 distinct CDR3 sequences in the sample, 5.6% were seen once. Specimen: whole blood. The receptors here all came from an adult who was a healthcare worker with PCR-confirmed SARS-CoV-2 infection or an uninfected control (not recorded which).

This clonotype occurred many times. The chain couples TRBV6-5 to TRBJ1-2; D is unclear. The germline V and J ends were trimmed by 0 bases and 8 bases, with 13 bases remaining between them. The CDR3 totals 14 residues. Germline CDR1 MNHEY, CDR2 SVGAGI. Here the CDR3 reads CASSYSSTPGGYTF. DNA of the CDR3: TGTGCCAGCAGTTACTCGTCCACCCCTGGGGGCTACACCTTC.

The chain carries TRBV18 and TRBJ2-7; D tentatively fits TRBD1 or TRBD2 (5 bases each). The CDR3 contains 15 residues. Between the trimmed V and J ends, which lost 6 bases and 3 bases, there was a span of 18 bases. Germline CDR1 reads KGHSH; CDR2 reads LQKENI. CDR3 residues: CASSLGTTGIYEQYF. CDR3 DNA sequence: TGTGCCAGCTCCCTTGGGACCACGGGGATCTACGAGCAGTACTTC. The full variable domain, in which reference TRBV18 and TRBJ2-7 provide the parts outside the CDR3, is NAGVMQNPRHLVRRRGQEARLRCSPMKGHSHVYWYRQLPEEGLKFMVYLQKENIIDESGMPKERFSAEFPKEGPSILRIQQVVRGDSAAYFCASSLGTTGIYEQYFGPGTRLTVT.

This clonotype was detected many times. The V call is TRBV11-1, the J call TRBJ2-7, with 8 bases identical to TRBD1. The CDR3 has 17 residues. CDR1 is SGHAT and CDR2 is FQDESV in the germline V gene (reference sequence). V shed 1 base and J 3 bases; nucleotides not matched to a gene: 11. Here the CDR3 DNA reads TGTGCCAGCAGCTTAGAGTCCTTGGACAGGGCCTACTACGAGCAGTACTTC. This sequence encodes CASSLESLDRAYYEQYF.

This clonotype was detected a few times. V gene TRBV10-3 combines with J gene TRBJ2-7; 8 positions agree with TRBD1. The CDR3 totals 16 residues. J was trimmed by 1 base and V by 5 bases; bases with no gene match: 10. CDR1 is ENHRY and CDR2 is SYGVKD in the germline V gene. This CDR3 reads CAISYPLDRGSYEQYF. For the CDR3, the DNA is TGTGCCATCAGTTACCCACTAGACAGGGGATCCTACGAGCAGTACTTC.

In this sample, this clonotype turned up many times. The V and J genes are TRBV27 and TRBJ1-1; D is perhaps TRBD1 (6 bases). This CDR3 has 14 residues. Germline CDR1 and CDR2: MNHEY and SMNVEV (reference sequence). V gave up 2 bases and J gave up 7 bases, with 14 bases separating them. In DNA, the CDR3 is TGTGCCAGCAGTTTAACAGGGAGTGCGGGTGAAGCTTTCTTT. Its protein is CASSLTGSAGEAFF.

There are a few counts of this clonotype. The chain couples TRBV7-2 to TRBJ2-2, with D possibly matching TRBD2 (6 bases). The V gene's germline CDR1 is SGHTA and CDR2 FQGNSA. V dropped 1 base and J dropped 5 bases, with 14 bases sitting between them. The CDR3 extends over 16 amino acids. The CDR3 spells CASSLGPGVRTGELFF. CDR3 in DNA: TGTGCCAGCAGCTTAGGGCCGGGGGTTAGAACCGGGGAGCTGTTTTTT.

This clonotype was observed at least ten times. This chain links TRBV7-2 with TRBJ2-3, with a possible D match to TRBD2 (5 bases). This CDR3 has 16 amino acids. V was shortened by 3 bases and J by 2 bases, with 15 bases between the two germline ends. The germline CDR1 and CDR2 sequences are SGHTA and FQGNSA. The CDR3 DNA sequence: TGTGCCAGCAGCTTCCTGGGTCCGGGGTACACAGATACGCAGTATTTT. Translated, it gives CASSFLGPGYTDTQYF.

In this sample, this clonotype turned up many times. V and J are TRBV5-1 and TRBJ2-3, with TRBD2 matching 14 bases. This CDR3 has 16 residues. Germline-derived CDR1 and CDR2 are SGHRS and YFSETQ. Trimming at V came to 4 bases and at J to 4 bases, leaving 5 bases not matched to a gene. The CDR3 DNA is TGCGCCAGCAGCGTGGGACTAGCGGGAGTGGCAGATACGCAGTATTTT. This codes for CASSVGLAGVADTQYF.

This clonotype came up many times. The V and J genes are TRBV28 and TRBJ1-2, with no clear D. The CDR3 covers 15 residues. V lost 2 bases to trimming and J lost 4 bases, with 14 bases between them. The germline gives CDR1 MDHEN, CDR2 SYDVKM. CDR3 region: CASSLATRPTYGYTF. The CDR3 coding sequence is TGTGCCAGCAGTTTAGCGACCCGACCGACCTATGGCTACACCTTC.

The rearrangement links TRBV12-3 or TRBV12-4 to TRBJ2-2, with 7 positions matching TRBD1. This CDR3 has 15 residues. V lost 6 bases and J lost 0; bases outside the gene matches: 4. CDR3 coding DNA: TGTGCCAGCAGCTCCGGGACAGCGAACACCGGGGAGCTGTTTTTT. It codes for CASSSGTANTGELFF.